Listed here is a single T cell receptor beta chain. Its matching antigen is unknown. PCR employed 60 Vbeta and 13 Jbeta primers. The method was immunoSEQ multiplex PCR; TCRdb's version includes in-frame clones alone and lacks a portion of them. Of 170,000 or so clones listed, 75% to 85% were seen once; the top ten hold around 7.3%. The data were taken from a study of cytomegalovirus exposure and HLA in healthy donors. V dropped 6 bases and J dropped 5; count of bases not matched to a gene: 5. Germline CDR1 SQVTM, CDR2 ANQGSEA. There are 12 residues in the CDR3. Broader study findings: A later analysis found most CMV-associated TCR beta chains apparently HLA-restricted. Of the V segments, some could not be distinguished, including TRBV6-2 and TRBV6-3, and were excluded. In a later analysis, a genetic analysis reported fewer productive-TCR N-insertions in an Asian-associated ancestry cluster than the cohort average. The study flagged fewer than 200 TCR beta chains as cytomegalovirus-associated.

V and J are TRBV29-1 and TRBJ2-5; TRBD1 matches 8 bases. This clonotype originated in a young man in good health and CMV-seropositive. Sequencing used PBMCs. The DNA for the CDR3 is TGCAGCGTGGGTACAGGGGGGGAGACCCAGTACTTC. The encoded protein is CSVGTGGETQYF.